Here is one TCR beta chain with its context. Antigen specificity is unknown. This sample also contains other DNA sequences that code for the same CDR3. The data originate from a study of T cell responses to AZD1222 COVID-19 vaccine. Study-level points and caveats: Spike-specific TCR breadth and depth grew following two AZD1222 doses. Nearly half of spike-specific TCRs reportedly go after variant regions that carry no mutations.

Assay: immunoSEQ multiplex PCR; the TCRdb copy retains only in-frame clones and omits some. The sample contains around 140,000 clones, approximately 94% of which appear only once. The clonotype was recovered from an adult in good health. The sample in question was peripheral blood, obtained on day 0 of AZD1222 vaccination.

CDR3 in DNA: TGTGCCAGCAGCCGGACAGGGAGCTCCTACGAGCAGTACTTC. Its translation: CASSRTGSSYEQYF. This chain connects TRBV6-5 to TRBJ2-7, with 8 bases fitting TRBD1. The CDR3 length is 14 residues. In germline, CDR1 is MNHEY, CDR2 SVGAGI. Losses at the gene ends were 6 bases for V and 0 bases for J; bases not matched to a gene: 4.